The 24 T cell receptor beta chains given below trace back to one sample, sequenced in a study of blood T cells in healthy people across ages. Primed by a sample-barcoded 5' primer and a J-beta primer mix, a second PCR proceeded for 7 to 11 cycles. TCRdb processed the 5' RACE reads anew with MiXCR; each CDR3 protein has one entry. The sample has approximately 730,000 distinct CDR3 sequences; 53% are singletons. The specimen sequenced was blood. Source of these receptors: a man at least 80 years old in good health.

The chain combines TRBV5-6 with TRBJ1-4; unclear D gene. CDR3 length: 15 residues. Trimming removed 2 bases at V and 3 bases at J, with 11 bases between. CDR1 is SGHDT and CDR2 is YYEEEE in the germline V gene. CDR3 loop: CASSFKTVANEKLFF. The CDR3 DNA reads TGTGCCAGCAGCTTTAAAACAGTCGCTAATGAAAAACTGTTTTTT.

The gene calls are TRBV5-1 and TRBJ2-6; perhaps D is TRBD1 or TRBD2 (5 bases each). The V gene's germline CDR1 is SGHRS and CDR2 YFSETQ. V dropped 4 bases and J dropped 0 bases, with 14 bases sitting between them. The CDR3 is 17 residues long. The CDR3 protein is CASSQKGTSSGANVLTF. The CDR3 DNA follows: TGCGCCAGCAGCCAGAAAGGGACCTCCTCTGGGGCCAACGTCCTGACTTTC.

This clonotype has a single count. The J gene is TRBJ2-1, the V gene TRBV12-3 or TRBV12-4, with TRBD2 matching over 8 bases. With 7 bases clipped from V and 0 bases from J, the junction kept 17 bases outside the gene matches. The CDR3 length is 19 residues. CDR3 sequence (DNA): TGTGCCAGCACTGGGTTGGGTGCAAGCGGGAGCCCCTCCTACAATGAGCAGTTCTTC. Its translation: CASTGLGASGSPSYNEQFF.

The CDR3: CASSLGGLAVQETQYF. The CDR3 DNA sequence: TGTGCCAGCAGCTTAGGGGGACTAGCGGTCCAAGAGACCCAGTACTTC. The chain combines TRBV7-2 with TRBJ2-5, with 11 nucleotides matching TRBD2. In germline, CDR1 is SGHTA, CDR2 FQGNSA. The CDR3 has 16 residues. The J segment lost 1 base and the V segment lost 1 base, leaving 2 bases of the junction unmatched.

This clonotype was recorded a few times. This chain joins TRBV7-9 and TRBJ2-1; 10 bases are a match to TRBD2. The ends lost 4 bases at V and 0 bases at J; junction bases unmatched: 6. The CDR3 extends over 17 amino acids. Germline CDR1 SEHNR, CDR2 FQNEAQ (reference sequence). Here the CDR3 DNA reads TGTGCCAGCAGCTCCGCGGCTAGCGGGAGCTCCTACAATGAGCAGTTCTTC. Encoded protein: CASSSAASGSSYNEQFF.

This chain connects TRBV28 to TRBJ2-5; D not certain. Trimming took off 2 bases at V and 7 bases at J, with 11 bases between the two ends. Germline V gives CDR1 MDHEN, CDR2 SYDVKM. The CDR3 contains 13 residues. CDR3 sequence (DNA): TGTGCCAGCAGTTTAAGGGCCCCGTGGACCCAGTACTTC. Protein product: CASSLRAPWTQYF.

V is TRBV12-3 or TRBV12-4 and J is TRBJ2-3, with a possible D match to TRBD1 (6 bases). V was trimmed by 8 bases and J by 14 bases, leaving 26 bases between them. CDR3 length: 14 amino acids. CDR3 DNA sequence: TGTGCCAGCTACAGGGTAGGGGAGCACAGATACGCGTATTTT. Translating it yields CASYRVGEHRYAYF.

This clonotype has only a few counts. V and J are TRBV29-1 and TRBJ2-6, with TRBD2 as a possible D gene (5 bases). Trimming cost V 1 base and J 1 base, with 8 bases left between them. CDR1 is SQVTM and CDR2 is ANQGSEA in the germline V gene. The CDR3 consists of 15 residues. CDR3 coding DNA: TGCAGCGTTGAAGGGGAGTTATCTGGGGCCAACGTCCTGACTTTC. It codes for CSVEGELSGANVLTF.

This clonotype was observed a few times. The chain employs TRBV5-6 and TRBJ2-1; TRBD1 aligns across 10 bases. CDR1 and CDR2 (germline): SGHDT, YYEEEE. The CDR3 runs 15 residues. Losses at the gene ends were 3 bases for V and 4 bases for J; bases not matched to a gene: 4. DNA for the CDR3: TGTGCCAGCAGCTCGGGGACAGGGGTTTACAATGAGCAGTTCTTC. It encodes CASSSGTGVYNEQFF.

This clonotype was counted a few times. This chain uses TRBV3-1 with TRBJ1-1; D possibly corresponds to TRBD1 (5 bases). Germline V gene lookup returns CDR1 LGHDT and CDR2 YNNKEL (reference sequence). This CDR3 spans 14 amino acids. Trimming shortened V by 0 bases and J by 6 bases, and 11 bases separated the two germline ends. DNA of the CDR3: TGTGCCAGCAGCCAAGATCTTTCGGGGGCTGAAGCTTTCTTT. This sequence encodes CASSQDLSGAEAFF.

V is TRBV29-1 and J is TRBJ2-7; 9 bases agree with TRBD2. Germline V gene sequence: CDR1 SQVTM, CDR2 ANQGSEA. V was pared by 6 bases and J by 1 base, with 7 bases of the junction left unmatched. The CDR3 spans 14 residues. CDR3 sequence reads: CSVARAGGSYEQYF. As DNA, the CDR3 is TGCAGCGTCGCCCGAGCGGGAGGATCCTACGAGCAGTACTTC.

This sequence joins TRBV11-2 and TRBJ2-7; TRBD1 aligns across 9 bases. Trimming removed 5 bases from V and 0 bases from J; junction bases left unmatched: 5. The germline CDR1 and CDR2 sequences are SGHAT and FQNNGV. The CDR3 runs to 15 residues. The CDR3 sequence: CASSLGQGNSYEQYF. CDR3 DNA: TGTGCCAGCAGCCTAGGACAGGGGAACTCCTACGAGCAGTACTTC.

This chain connects TRBV7-8 to TRBJ2-5; D may be TRBD1 (5 bases). The CDR3 spans 17 residues. Deletions cut 5 bases from V and 2 bases from J, with 21 bases between. CDR1 SGHVS and CDR2 FQNEAQ come from the germline V gene. The CDR3, as DNA: TGTGCCAGCAGCCGTGGGTTCGGGCAGGGTCGACAAGAGACCCAGTACTTC. Amino acids: CASSRGFGQGRQETQYF. Based on the CDR3 plus reference TRBV7-8 and TRBJ2-5, the full variable domain is GAGVSQSPRYKVAKRGQDVALRCDPISGHVSLFWYQQALGQGPEFLTYFQNEAQLDKSGLPSDRFFAERPEGSVSTLKIQRTQQEDSAVYLCASSRGFGQGRQETQYFGPGTRLLVL.

The chain is built from TRBV18 and TRBJ1-2; D unresolved. The CDR3 sequence is 15 residues long. Trimming removed 7 bases from V and 8 bases from J, with 23 bases in between. The germline CDR1 and CDR2 sequences are KGHSH and LQKENI. CDR3 sequence: CASFKTLDPGGGYTF. CDR3 DNA: TGTGCCAGCTTTAAAACCCTTGACCCTGGTGGCGGCTACACCTTC.

The chain combines TRBV4-1 with TRBJ1-2, with D perhaps matching TRBD1 (6 bases). The CDR3 length is 15 residues. Germline CDR1 is MGHRA and CDR2 is YSYEKL. Trimming took 0 bases from V and 7 from J, leaving 15 bases between them. CDR3 protein: CASSQDLRGASGYTF. CDR3 DNA sequence: TGCGCCAGCAGCCAAGATCTCCGGGGGGCGAGTGGCTACACCTTC.

This rearrangement joins TRBV12-3 or TRBV12-4 to TRBJ1-6; 7 nucleotides match TRBD1. V lost 7 bases to trimming and J lost 5 bases; unmatched junction nucleotides: 5. The length of the CDR3 is 14 residues. Written as DNA, the CDR3 is TGTGCCAGCACGGGACAGTCTAATAATTCACCCCTCCACTTT. Its translation is CASTGQSNNSPLHF.

The genes are TRBV5-1 and TRBJ2-1; D is possibly TRBD2 (5 bases). CDR3 length: 17 amino acids. V was clipped by 0 bases and J by 5 bases, with 18 bases between them. Germline V gives CDR1 SGHRS, CDR2 YFSETQ. CDR3: CASSLGVAGPGDNEQFF. In DNA, the CDR3 is TGCGCCAGCAGCTTGGGGGTCGCGGGTCCCGGGGACAATGAGCAGTTCTTC.

V gene TRBV7-8 combines with J gene TRBJ2-3, with D perhaps TRBD1 (6 bases). This CDR3 has 14 amino acids. Germline V gives CDR1 SGHVS, CDR2 FQNEAQ. Trimming removed 2 bases from V and 14 bases from J, with 20 bases in between. The CDR3 spells CASSLIPGDGYAYF. The CDR3 DNA sequence: TGTGCCAGCAGCTTAATACCAGGGGATGGATACGCGTATTTT.

The gene calls are TRBV2 and TRBJ1-5; TRBD1 might be the D (5 bases). V gave up 6 bases and J gave up 10 bases, with 13 bases separating them. This CDR3 is 12 amino acids long. The V gene's germline CDR1 is SNHLY and CDR2 FYNNEI. For the CDR3, the DNA is TGTGCCAGCAGGGGGGACGCCGGACCCCAGCATTTT. This gives the protein CASRGDAGPQHF.

The CDR3 loop reads CTNPRGLGPDYTEAFF. DNA of the CDR3: TGCACCAACCCTCGGGGCCTCGGTCCAGATTACACTGAAGCTTTCTTT. The chain has TRBV1 and TRBJ1-1. TRBV1 is designated a pseudogene. This CDR3 is 16 amino acids long.

This clonotype was detected once. The chain combines TRBV11-3 with TRBJ2-7; TRBD1 might be the D (7 bases). The tail of the sequence fits TRBJ2-5 better, so the J call may be wrong. Per germline, CDR1 SGHNT and CDR2 YENEEA. The CDR3 sequence is 15 residues long. The CDR3 protein is CASSLTQGGKETQYF. In nucleotides, the CDR3 is TGTGCCAGCAGCTTAACCCAGGGGGGAAAAGAGACCCAGTACTTC.

The chain employs TRBV27 and TRBJ2-5; D is undetermined. Germline values: CDR1 MNHEY, CDR2 SMNVEV (reference sequence). This CDR3 spans 14 amino acids. V gave up 1 base and J gave up 6 bases, with 12 bases separating them. The CDR3 region has the DNA TGTGCCAGCAGTTTATGGGTAGATTCACAGACCCAGTACTTC. It yields the protein CASSLWVDSQTQYF.

This chain uses TRBV21-1 with TRBJ2-7; no check of the table's D call, TRBD2, against the DNA was made. TRBV21-1 counts as a pseudogene. This CDR3 has 13 amino acids. This CDR3 reads CASSQRRGREQYF. The CDR3 DNA is TGTGCCAGCAGCCAGAGGAGGGGGAGGGAGCAGTACTTC.

This clonotype was counted between two and nine times. This sequence joins TRBV20-1 and TRBJ2-3, with 10 positions matching TRBD2. The V and J ends lost 1 base and 3 bases, in that order; junction bases with no gene match: 7. This CDR3 spans 16 amino acids. CDR1 is DFQATT, CDR2 SNEGSKA, per germline (reference sequence). CDR3 loop: CSARGLLAGVTDTQYF. CDR3 DNA sequence: TGCAGTGCTAGAGGTTTGCTAGCGGGAGTAACAGATACGCAGTATTTT.